Each of the 20 T cell receptor beta chains below was sequenced from the same sample in a study of T cell responses to AZD1222 COVID-19 vaccine. Some clones are missing from TCRdb's copy, which holds only in-frame ones; the method was immunoSEQ multiplex PCR. The repertoire holds more than 100,000 clones, with 88% as singletons. Here the sequenced sample was peripheral blood, taken on day 0 of AZD1222 vaccination. These receptors all come from an adult in good health.

This sequence joins TRBV18 and TRBJ1-1; D gene ambiguous. V lost 3 bases to trimming and J lost 4 bases, with 21 bases between them. The CDR3 totals 17 residues. CDR1 is KGHSH, CDR2 LQKENI, per germline. The CDR3 nucleotides read TGTGCCAGCTCACCCCTCCCACTGGGAGACGAGGGCACTGAAGCTTTCTTT. This encodes CASSPLPLGDEGTEAFF.

This clone appeared once. This rearrangement joins TRBV28 to TRBJ1-5; D ambiguous. Germline V lookup: CDR1 MDHEN, CDR2 SYDVKM. Trimming removed 2 bases at V and 3 bases at J, with 11 bases between. This CDR3 spans 15 amino acids. The CDR3 DNA follows: TGTGCCAGCAGTTTAGGAGGGAATAACAATCAGCCCCAGCATTTT. Protein product: CASSLGGNNNQPQHF.

This clone appeared a single time. This chain links TRBV18 with TRBJ2-7; 7 bases align to TRBD2. Trimming removed 2 bases from V and 4 bases from J; junction bases left unmatched: 20. CDR3 length equals 19 residues. Germline lookup yields CDR1 KGHSH and CDR2 LQKENI. CDR3 loop: CASSPSSGLFPPERYEQYF. In DNA form, the CDR3 reads TGTGCCAGCTCACCATCTAGCGGACTATTCCCACCCGAGCGATACGAGCAGTACTTC.

The chain employs TRBV2 and TRBJ2-3; TRBD2 is a possible D gene (5 bases). The germline gives CDR1 SNHLY, CDR2 FYNNEI. V was trimmed by 8 bases and J by 4 bases, leaving 16 bases between them. The CDR3 runs to 14 residues. The CDR3 protein is CASRSVQNADTQYF. CDR3 coding DNA: TGTGCCAGCCGTAGCGTCCAGAATGCAGATACGCAGTATTTT.

The chain employs TRBV5-4 and TRBJ1-1; 8 positions agree with TRBD1. Trimming at V came to 4 bases and at J to 3 bases, leaving 11 bases not matched to a gene. CDR3 length: 16 amino acids. The germline V gene encodes CDR1 SGHNT and CDR2 YYREEE (reference sequence). The CDR3 reads CASSPRSTGVDTEAFF. The CDR3 bases are TGTGCCAGCAGCCCCCGCTCGACAGGGGTAGACACTGAAGCTTTCTTT.

The chain is built from TRBV28 and TRBJ1-5; a possible D gene is TRBD1 (5 bases). V lost 7 bases and J 7 bases, leaving 14 bases between the germline ends. Germline V gene data show CDR1 as MDHEN and CDR2 as SYDVKM. The CDR3 runs to 13 residues. The CDR3 bases are TGTGCCAGCACTGGGGGGGATTGGCAGCCCCAGCATTTT. This gives the protein CASTGGDWQPQHF.

The V and J genes are TRBV5-6 and TRBJ2-6, with D possibly being TRBD2 (5 bases). Germline loops: CDR1 SGHDT, CDR2 YYEEEE. CDR3 length equals 17 residues. Trimming stripped 1 base from V and 3 bases from J, with 14 bases between. The CDR3 bases are TGTGCCAGCAGCTTGCGTTCGGGGATTTATGGGGCCAACGTCCTGACTTTC. This gives the protein CASSLRSGIYGANVLTF.

The chain employs TRBV5-4 and TRBJ2-2; 11 nucleotides align to TRBD2. Germline trimming cut 4 bases from V and 0 bases from J; bases unmatched to any gene: 5. CDR1 is SGHNT, CDR2 YYREEE, per germline (reference sequence). This CDR3 comprises 17 residues. The CDR3 reads CASSRTSGPSNTGELFF. The CDR3 region has the DNA TGTGCCAGCAGCCGGACTAGCGGGCCTTCGAACACCGGGGAGCTGTTTTTT.

This rearrangement joins TRBV3-1 (or the pseudogene TRBV3-2) to TRBJ1-2; no definite D call. The CDR3 extends over 13 amino acids. Trimming pared 2 bases from V and 6 bases from J, leaving 10 bases between. The V gene's germline CDR1 is LGHDT and CDR2 YNNKEL (reference sequence). DNA of the CDR3: TGTGCCAGCAGCCAACCTCCAGGTAATGGCTACACCTTC. Translated: CASSQPPGNGYTF.

The genes are TRBV6-5 and TRBJ2-2; D may correspond to TRBD1 or TRBD2 (6 bases each). Germline assignment: CDR1 MNHEY and CDR2 SVGAGI. With 6 bases removed from V and 6 bases from J, the gap between germline ends came to 14 bases. This CDR3 region has 14 residues. CDR3 protein: CASRLVGGAGELFF. In nucleotides, the CDR3 is TGTGCCAGCAGACTCGTGGGGGGCGCCGGGGAGCTGTTTTTT.

This clone was seen more than once but under ten times. The gene calls are TRBV4-1 and TRBJ2-7; possible D gene TRBD2, 6 bases. Trimming removed 1 base from V and 0 bases from J, with 16 bases in between. This CDR3 is built from 17 residues. From germline, CDR1 is MGHRA and CDR2 YSYEKL. Written as DNA, the CDR3 is TGCGCCAGCAGCCAAGTGGAGGTAGCGGAGATCTCCTACGAGCAGTACTTC. It encodes CASSQVEVAEISYEQYF.

The chain links TRBV5-8 to TRBJ1-6; 8 nucleotides agree with TRBD1. Germline lookup yields CDR1 SGHTS and CDR2 YDEGEE. After removal of 6 bases from V and 7 bases from J, the junction contained 6 bases not matched to a gene. CDR3 size: 14 residues. The CDR3 nucleotides read TGTGCCAGCATTCTGACAGGGGTAAATTCACCCCTCCACTTT. It codes for CASILTGVNSPLHF.

This clone was observed a few times. This rearrangement joins TRBV2 to TRBJ2-7, with 9 bases that match TRBD1. The V segment lost 4 bases and the J segment 5 bases; nucleotides outside the gene matches: 9. Germline V gene sequence: CDR1 SNHLY, CDR2 FYNNEI. This CDR3 spans 15 amino acids. CDR3 sequence: CASSGTGTGHHEQYF. The CDR3 DNA sequence: TGTGCCAGCAGTGGGACCGGGACAGGGCATCACGAGCAGTACTTC.

This clone has only one observation. The V gene is TRBV6-2 or TRBV6-3, the J gene TRBJ2-5; TRBD2 might be the D (6 bases). Germline CDR1 MNHEY, CDR2 SVGEGT. The CDR3 runs to 17 residues. V shed 2 bases and J shed 1 base, with 17 bases lying between them. The CDR3 region has the DNA TGTGCCAGCAGTTACCGGGCGGGACGAGATACCCAAGAGACCCAGTACTTC. Translated: CASSYRAGRDTQETQYF.

The CDR3, as DNA: TGTGCTAGTTCGGGGTTCCTTGGGGGCGAGCAGTACTTC. Its translation: CASSGFLGGEQYF. The chain has TRBV12-5 and TRBJ2-7; D may correspond to TRBD1 or TRBD2 (5 bases each). The germline V gene has CDR1 LGHNT and CDR2 FRNRAP. The V end lost 8 bases, the J end lost 6 bases, and 17 bases lay between the germline ends. This CDR3 has 13 residues.

This clone was counted only a few times. The chain employs TRBV12-3 or TRBV12-4 and TRBJ1-4; possible D gene TRBD1, 5 bases. The CDR3 loop spans 13 amino acids. V was pared by 5 bases and J by 14 bases, with 18 bases between. DNA of the CDR3: TGTGCCAGCAGTCCCGTTATGGGGGGGACTCTGTTTTTT. It translates to CASSPVMGGTLFF.

The genes are TRBV5-3 and TRBJ2-1; no reliable D call. TRBV5-3 is an ORF; its function is uncertain. The CDR3 has 14 amino acids. The ends were cut back, 1 base at V and 8 bases at J, with 13 bases in the middle. CDR3: CARSLKLPLHEQFF. CDR3 coding DNA: TGTGCCAGAAGCTTGAAACTACCCCTCCATGAGCAGTTCTTC.

The chain links TRBV29-1 to TRBJ1-1; D remains ambiguous. CDR1 is SQVTM and CDR2 is ANQGSEA in the germline V gene. Trimming shortened V by 7 bases and J by 0 bases, and 12 bases separated the two germline ends. This CDR3 is 13 amino acids long. The CDR3 sequence: CSGAGRLNTEAFF. CDR3 nucleotide sequence: TGCAGCGGAGCGGGCAGATTGAACACTGAAGCTTTCTTT.

This chain joins TRBV5-3 and TRBJ1-1, with unresolved D. TRBV5-3 is given ORF status, its function remaining uncertain. CDR3 size: 10 residues. V dropped 9 bases and J dropped 4 bases, with 7 bases sitting between them. For the CDR3, the DNA is TGTGCCACCTGGGGCACTGAAGCTTTCTTT. It encodes CATWGTEAFF.

The chain has TRBV6-2 or TRBV6-3 and TRBJ2-3; 9 nucleotides align to TRBD2. J was trimmed by 4 bases and V by 5 bases; bases with no gene match: 7. The CDR3 runs 15 residues. Germline V gene data show CDR1 as MNHEY and CDR2 as SVGEGT. The CDR3: CASSIAGVGSDTQYF. CDR3 coding DNA: TGTGCCAGCAGTATAGCGGGAGTTGGTTCAGATACGCAGTATTTT.